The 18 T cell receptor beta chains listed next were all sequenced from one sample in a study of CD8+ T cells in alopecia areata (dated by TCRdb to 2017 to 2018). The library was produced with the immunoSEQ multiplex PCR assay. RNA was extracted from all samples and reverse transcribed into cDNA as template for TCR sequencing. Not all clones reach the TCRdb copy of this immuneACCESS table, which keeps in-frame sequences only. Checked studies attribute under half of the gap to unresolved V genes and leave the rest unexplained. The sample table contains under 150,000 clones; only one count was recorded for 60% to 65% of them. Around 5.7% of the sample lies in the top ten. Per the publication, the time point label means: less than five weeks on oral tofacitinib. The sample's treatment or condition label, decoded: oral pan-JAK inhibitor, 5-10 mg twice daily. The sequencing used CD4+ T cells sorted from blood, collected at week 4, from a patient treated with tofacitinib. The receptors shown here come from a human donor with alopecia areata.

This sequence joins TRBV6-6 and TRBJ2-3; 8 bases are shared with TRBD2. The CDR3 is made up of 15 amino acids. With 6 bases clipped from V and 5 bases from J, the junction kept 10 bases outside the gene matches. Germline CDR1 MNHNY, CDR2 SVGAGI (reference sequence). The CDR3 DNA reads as TGTGCCAGCAGAGATAGCGGGACCGCCGGAGATACGCAGTATTTT. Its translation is CASRDSGTAGDTQYF.

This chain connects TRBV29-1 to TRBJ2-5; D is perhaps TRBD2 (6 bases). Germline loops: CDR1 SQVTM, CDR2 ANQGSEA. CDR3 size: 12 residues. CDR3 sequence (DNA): TGCGGGATACGGGGGTTTCAAGAGACCCAGTACTTC. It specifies CGIRGFQETQYF.

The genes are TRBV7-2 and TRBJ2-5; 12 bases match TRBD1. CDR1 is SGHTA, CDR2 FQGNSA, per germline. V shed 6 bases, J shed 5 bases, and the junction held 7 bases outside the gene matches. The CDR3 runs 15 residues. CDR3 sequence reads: CASRAGQGASETQYF. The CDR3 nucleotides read TGTGCCAGCAGAGCGGGACAGGGGGCGAGCGAGACCCAGTACTTC. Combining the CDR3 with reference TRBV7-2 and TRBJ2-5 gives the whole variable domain GAGVSQSPSNKVTEKGKDVELRCDPISGHTALYWYRQSLGQGLEFLIYFQGNSAPDKSGLPSDRFSAERTGGSVSTLTIQRTQQEDSAVYLCASRAGQGASETQYFGPGTRLLVL.

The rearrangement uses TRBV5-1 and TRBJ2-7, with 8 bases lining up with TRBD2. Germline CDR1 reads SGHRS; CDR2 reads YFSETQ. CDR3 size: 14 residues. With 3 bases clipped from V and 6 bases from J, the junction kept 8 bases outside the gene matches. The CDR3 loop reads CASSSIGRAGEQYF. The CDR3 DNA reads TGCGCCAGCAGCTCTATCGGGAGGGCCGGCGAGCAGTACTTC.

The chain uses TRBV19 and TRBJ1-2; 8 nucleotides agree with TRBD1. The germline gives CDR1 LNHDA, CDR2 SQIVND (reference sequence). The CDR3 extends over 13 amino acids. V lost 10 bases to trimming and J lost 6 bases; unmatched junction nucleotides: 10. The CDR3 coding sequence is TGTGCCACCACCCCGGCCAGGGGGCATGGCTACACCTTC. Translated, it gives CATTPARGHGYTF. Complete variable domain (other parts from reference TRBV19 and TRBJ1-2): DGGITQSPKYLFRKEGQNVTLSCEQNLNHDAMYWYRQDPGQGLRLIYYSQIVNDFQKGDIAEGYSVSREKKESFPLTVTSAQKNPTAFYLCATTPARGHGYTFGSGTRLTVV.

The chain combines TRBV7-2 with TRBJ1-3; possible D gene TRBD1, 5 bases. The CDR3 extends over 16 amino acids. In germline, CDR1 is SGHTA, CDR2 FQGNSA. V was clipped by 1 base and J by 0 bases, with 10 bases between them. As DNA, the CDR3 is TGTGCCAGCAGCTTAGTGGGACGTCTCTCTGGAAACACCATATATTTT. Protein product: CASSLVGRLSGNTIYF.

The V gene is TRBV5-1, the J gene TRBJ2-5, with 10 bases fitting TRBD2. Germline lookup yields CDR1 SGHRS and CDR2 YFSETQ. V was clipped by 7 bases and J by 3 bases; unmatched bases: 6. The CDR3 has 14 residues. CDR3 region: CASSAGGTEETQYF. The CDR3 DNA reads TGCGCCAGCTCAGCGGGGGGGACGGAAGAGACCCAGTACTTC.

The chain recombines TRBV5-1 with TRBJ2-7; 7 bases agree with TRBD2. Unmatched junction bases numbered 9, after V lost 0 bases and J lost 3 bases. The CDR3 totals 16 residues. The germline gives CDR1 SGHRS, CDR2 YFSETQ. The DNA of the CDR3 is TGCGCCAGCAGCTTGGACGGGCGGGAGATTGGCTACGAGCAGTACTTC. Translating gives CASSLDGREIGYEQYF.

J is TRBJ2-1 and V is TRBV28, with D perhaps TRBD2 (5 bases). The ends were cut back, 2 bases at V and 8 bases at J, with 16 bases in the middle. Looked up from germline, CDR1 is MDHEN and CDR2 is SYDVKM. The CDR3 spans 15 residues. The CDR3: CASSLRYGENDEQFF. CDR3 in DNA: TGTGCCAGCAGTTTACGCTACGGGGAGAACGATGAGCAGTTCTTC.

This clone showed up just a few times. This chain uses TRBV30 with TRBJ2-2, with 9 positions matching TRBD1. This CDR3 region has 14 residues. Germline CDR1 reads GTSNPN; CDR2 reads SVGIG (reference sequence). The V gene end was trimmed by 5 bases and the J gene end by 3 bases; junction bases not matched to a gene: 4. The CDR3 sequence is CAWAGTGHTGELFF. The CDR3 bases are TGTGCCTGGGCCGGGACAGGGCACACCGGGGAGCTGTTTTTT. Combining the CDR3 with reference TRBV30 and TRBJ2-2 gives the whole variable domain SQTIHQWPATLVQPVGSPLSLECTVEGTSNPNLYWYRQAAGRGLQLLFYSVGIGQISSEVPQNLSASRPQDRQFILSSKKLLLSDSGFYLCAWAGTGHTGELFFGEGSRLTVL.

The DNA of the CDR3 is TGTGCCAGCAGTTACATGGGACTCGAAGAGACCCAGTACTTC. Translation: CASSYMGLEETQYF. The J gene is TRBJ2-5, the V gene TRBV6-6, with TRBD2 as a possible D gene (6 bases). CDR1 and CDR2 (germline): MNHNY, SVGAGI (reference sequence). The CDR3 has 14 residues. Trimming left V 2 bases short and J 3 bases short, with 10 bases between.

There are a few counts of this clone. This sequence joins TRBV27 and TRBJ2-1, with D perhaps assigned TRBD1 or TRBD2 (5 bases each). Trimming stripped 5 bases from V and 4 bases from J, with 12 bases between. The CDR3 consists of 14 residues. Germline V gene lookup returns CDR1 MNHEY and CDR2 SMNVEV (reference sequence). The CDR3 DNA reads TGTGCCAGCAGTCCACGGGACGCATACAATGAGCAGTTCTTC. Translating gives CASSPRDAYNEQFF.

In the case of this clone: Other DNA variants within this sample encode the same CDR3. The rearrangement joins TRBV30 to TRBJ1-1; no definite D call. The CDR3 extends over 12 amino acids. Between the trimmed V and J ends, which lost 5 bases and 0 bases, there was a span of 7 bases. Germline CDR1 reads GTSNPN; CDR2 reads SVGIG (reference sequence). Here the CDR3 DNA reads TGTGCCTGGTCGAGGATGAACACTGAAGCTTTCTTT. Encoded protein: CAWSRMNTEAFF.

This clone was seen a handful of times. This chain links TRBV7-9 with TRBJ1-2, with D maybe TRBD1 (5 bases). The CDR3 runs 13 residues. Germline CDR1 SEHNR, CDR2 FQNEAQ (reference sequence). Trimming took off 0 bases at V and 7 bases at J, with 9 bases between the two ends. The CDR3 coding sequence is TGTGCCAGCAGCTTAGCGGGGACGGTTGGCTACACCTTC. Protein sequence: CASSLAGTVGYTF.

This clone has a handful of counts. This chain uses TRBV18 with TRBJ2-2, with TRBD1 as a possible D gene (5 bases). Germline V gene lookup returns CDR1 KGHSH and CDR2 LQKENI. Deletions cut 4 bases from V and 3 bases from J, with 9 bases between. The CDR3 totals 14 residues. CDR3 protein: CASSRRDDTGELFF. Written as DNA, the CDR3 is TGTGCCAGCTCACGCAGGGATGACACCGGGGAGCTGTTTTTT.

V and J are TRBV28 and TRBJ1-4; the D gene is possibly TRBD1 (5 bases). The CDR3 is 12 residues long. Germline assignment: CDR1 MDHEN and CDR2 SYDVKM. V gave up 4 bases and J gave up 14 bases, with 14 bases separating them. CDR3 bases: TGTGCCAGCAGTTCTCAGGAGGGGTACCTGTTTTTT. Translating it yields CASSSQEGYLFF. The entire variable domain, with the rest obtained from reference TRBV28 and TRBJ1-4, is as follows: DVKVTQSSRYLVKRTGEKVFLECVQDMDHENMFWYRQDPGLGLRLIYFSYDVKMKEKGDIPEGYSVSREKKERFSLILESASTNQTSMYLCASSSQEGYLFFGSGTQLSVL.

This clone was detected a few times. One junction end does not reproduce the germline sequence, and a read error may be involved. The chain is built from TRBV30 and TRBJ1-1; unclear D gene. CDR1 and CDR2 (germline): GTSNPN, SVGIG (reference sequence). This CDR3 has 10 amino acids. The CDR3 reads CAWSSRRLTF. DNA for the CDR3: TGTGCCTGGAGTAGTAGGAGATTAACTTTT.

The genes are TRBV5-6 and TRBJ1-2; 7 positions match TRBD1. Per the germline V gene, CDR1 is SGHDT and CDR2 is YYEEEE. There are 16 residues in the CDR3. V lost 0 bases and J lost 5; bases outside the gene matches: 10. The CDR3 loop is CASSLDGQAGGYGYTF. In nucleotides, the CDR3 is TGTGCCAGCAGCTTGGACGGACAGGCTGGCGGGTATGGCTACACCTTC.